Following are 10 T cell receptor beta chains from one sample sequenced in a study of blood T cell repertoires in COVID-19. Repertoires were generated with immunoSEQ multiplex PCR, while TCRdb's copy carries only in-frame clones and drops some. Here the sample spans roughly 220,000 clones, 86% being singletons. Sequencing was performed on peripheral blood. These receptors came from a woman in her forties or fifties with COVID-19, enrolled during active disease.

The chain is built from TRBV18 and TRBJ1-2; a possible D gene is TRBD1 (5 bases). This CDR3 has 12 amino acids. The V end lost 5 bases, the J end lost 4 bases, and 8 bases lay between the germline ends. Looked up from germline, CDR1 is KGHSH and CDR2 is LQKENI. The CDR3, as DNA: TGTGCCAGCTCAACCCAGGGCTATGGCTACACCTTC. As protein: CASSTQGYGYTF.

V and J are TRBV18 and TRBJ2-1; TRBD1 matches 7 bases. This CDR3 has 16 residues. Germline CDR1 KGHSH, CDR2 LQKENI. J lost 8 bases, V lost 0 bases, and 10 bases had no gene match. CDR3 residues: CASSPPWQGEYHEQFF. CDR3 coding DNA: TGTGCCAGCTCACCACCATGGCAGGGGGAATACCATGAGCAGTTCTTC.

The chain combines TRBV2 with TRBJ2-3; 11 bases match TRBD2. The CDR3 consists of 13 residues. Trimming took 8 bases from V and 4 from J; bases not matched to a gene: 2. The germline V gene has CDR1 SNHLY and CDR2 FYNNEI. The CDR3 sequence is CASLSGGADTQYF. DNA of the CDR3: TGTGCCAGCCTTAGCGGGGGGGCAGATACGCAGTATTTT. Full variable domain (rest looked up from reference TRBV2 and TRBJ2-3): EPEVTQTPSHQVTQMGQEVILRCVPISNHLYFYWYRQILGQKVEFLVSFYNNEISEKSEIFDDQFSVERPDGSNFTLKIRSTKLEDSAMYFCASLSGGADTQYFGPGTRLTVL.

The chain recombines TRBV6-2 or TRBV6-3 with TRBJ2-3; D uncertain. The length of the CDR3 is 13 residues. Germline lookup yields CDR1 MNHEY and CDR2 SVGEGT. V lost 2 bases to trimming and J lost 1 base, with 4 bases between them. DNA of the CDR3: TGTGCCAGCAGTTACCGCGGCACAGATACGCAGTATTTT. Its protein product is CASSYRGTDTQYF.

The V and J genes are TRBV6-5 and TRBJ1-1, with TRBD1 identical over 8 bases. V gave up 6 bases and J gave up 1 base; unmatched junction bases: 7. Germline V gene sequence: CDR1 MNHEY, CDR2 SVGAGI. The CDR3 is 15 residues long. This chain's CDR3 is CASSKPGTGNTEAFF. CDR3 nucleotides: TGTGCCAGCAGCAAACCCGGGACAGGGAACACTGAAGCTTTCTTT.

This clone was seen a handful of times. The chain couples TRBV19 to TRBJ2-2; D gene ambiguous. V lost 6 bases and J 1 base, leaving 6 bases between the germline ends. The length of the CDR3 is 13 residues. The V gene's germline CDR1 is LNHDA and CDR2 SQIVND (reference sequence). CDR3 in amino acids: CASSFKNTGELFF. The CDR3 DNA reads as TGTGCCAGTAGCTTTAAGAACACCGGGGAGCTGTTTTTT.

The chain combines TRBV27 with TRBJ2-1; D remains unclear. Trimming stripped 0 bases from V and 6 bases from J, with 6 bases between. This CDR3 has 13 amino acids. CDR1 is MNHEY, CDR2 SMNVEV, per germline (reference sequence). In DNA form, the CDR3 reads TGTGCCAGCAGTTTATCGGGCTCCAATGAGCAGTTCTTC. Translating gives CASSLSGSNEQFF.

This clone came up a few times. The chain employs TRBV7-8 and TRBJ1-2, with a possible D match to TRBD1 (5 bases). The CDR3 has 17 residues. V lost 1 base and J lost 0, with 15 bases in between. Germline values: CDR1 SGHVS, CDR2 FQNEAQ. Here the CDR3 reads CASSLVGGGGTNYGYTF. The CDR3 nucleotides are TGTGCCAGCAGCTTAGTTGGTGGGGGGGGTACTAACTATGGCTACACCTTC.

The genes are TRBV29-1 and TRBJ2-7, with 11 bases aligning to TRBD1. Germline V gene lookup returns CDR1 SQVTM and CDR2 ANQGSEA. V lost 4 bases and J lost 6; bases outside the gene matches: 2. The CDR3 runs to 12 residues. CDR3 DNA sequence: TGCAGCGTTGGGACAGGGGGCGGCGAGCAGTACTTC. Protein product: CSVGTGGGEQYF.

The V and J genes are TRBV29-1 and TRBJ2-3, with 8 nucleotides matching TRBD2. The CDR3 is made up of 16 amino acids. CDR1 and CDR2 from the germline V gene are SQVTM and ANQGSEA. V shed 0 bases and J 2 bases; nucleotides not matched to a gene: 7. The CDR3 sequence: CSVEDWGSGATDTQYF. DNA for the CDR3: TGCAGCGTTGAAGATTGGGGTAGCGGGGCCACAGATACGCAGTATTTT.